The 19 T cell receptor beta chains below come from one sample, sequenced in a study of cytomegalovirus exposure and HLA in healthy donors. The primer mix had 60 Vbeta and 13 Jbeta primers. TCRdb's table, derived via immunoSEQ multiplex PCR, lists solely in-frame clones and lacks some. The profile shows just over 150,000 clones, around 76% of them singletons. The source material was PBMCs. The receptor set was obtained from a female donor in good health and CMV-seronegative.

The rearrangement joins TRBV5-1 to TRBJ1-3; no clear D gene. Germline V lookup: CDR1 SGHRS, CDR2 YFSETQ. The CDR3 length is 13 residues. Trimming cost V 4 bases and J 1 base, with 6 bases left between them. DNA for the CDR3: TGCGCCAGCAGCATGGCTTCTGGAAACACCATATATTTT. Protein product: CASSMASGNTIYF.

The chain joins TRBV4-2 to TRBJ1-2, with a weak D call TRBD1 (5 bases). Trimming cost V 1 base and J 5 bases, with 14 bases left between them. The CDR3 has 15 residues. Germline CDR1 reads LGHNA; CDR2 reads YNFKEQ. In DNA, the CDR3 is TGTGCCAGCAGCCAAGTTACAGGCGTTTGGTATGGCTACACCTTC. This sequence encodes CASSQVTGVWYGYTF.

The sample holds one count of this clone. This chain links TRBV9 with TRBJ2-1; 8 positions agree with TRBD2. Per germline, CDR1 SGDLS and CDR2 YYNGEE. CDR3 length: 15 residues. V lost 0 bases to trimming and J lost 7 bases; unmatched junction nucleotides: 6. The CDR3 loop reads CASSVEVSGMNEQFF. The CDR3 bases are TGTGCCAGCAGCGTAGAGGTTAGCGGGATGAATGAGCAGTTCTTC. The full variable domain, in which reference TRBV9 and TRBJ2-1 provide the parts outside the CDR3, is DSGVTQTPKHLITATGQRVTLRCSPRSGDLSVYWYQQSLDQGLQFLIQYYNGEERAKGNILERFSAQQFPDLHSELNLSSLELGDSALYFCASSVEVSGMNEQFFGPGTRLTVL.

The gene calls are TRBV5-1 and TRBJ2-2; D is undetermined. This CDR3 comprises 15 residues. Germline loops: CDR1 SGHRS, CDR2 YFSETQ. Trimming removed 2 bases at V and 4 bases at J, with 12 bases between. Here the CDR3 DNA reads TGCGCCAGCAGCTTAGGAGTCTATGGCACCGGGGAGCTGTTTTTT. It translates to CASSLGVYGTGELFF.

A few counts support this clone. In the same sample, other DNA sequences code for this CDR3. V usage is TRBV29-1 and J usage is TRBJ2-7; TRBD1 matches at 7 bases. Germline V gene lookup returns CDR1 SQVTM and CDR2 ANQGSEA. The trim removed 5 bases at V and 4 bases at J, leaving 11 bases unmatched. This CDR3 comprises 14 residues. The CDR3 DNA reads TGCAGCGTTTTTTTCGGACAGGCGGCGTACGAGCAGTACTTC. Its protein product is CSVFFGQAAYEQYF.

The sample holds one count of this clone. The rearrangement uses TRBV18 and TRBJ1-1, with 9 bases that match TRBD1. The germline V gene encodes CDR1 KGHSH and CDR2 LQKENI. This CDR3 spans 20 amino acids. With 0 bases clipped from V and 4 bases from J, the junction kept 18 bases outside the gene matches. The CDR3 protein is CASSPPGGGTGRLSGTEAFF. The DNA for the CDR3 is TGTGCCAGCTCACCACCGGGGGGAGGGACAGGGCGTCTGTCGGGCACTGAAGCTTTCTTT.

There are a few counts of this clone. The chain combines TRBV6-5 with TRBJ1-6; 9 nucleotides align to TRBD1. The length of the CDR3 is 14 residues. CDR1 and CDR2 (germline): MNHEY, SVGAGI. The V gene end was trimmed by 6 bases and the J gene end by 7 bases; junction bases not matched to a gene: 4. For the CDR3, the DNA is TGTGCCAGCAGCACCGGGACAGGGAATTCACCCCTCCACTTT. It codes for CASSTGTGNSPLHF.

The chain employs TRBV9 and TRBJ2-7, with 9 bases lining up with TRBD1. V shed 0 bases and J 6 bases; nucleotides not matched to a gene: 10. This CDR3 comprises 16 residues. Germline V gene sequence: CDR1 SGDLS, CDR2 YYNGEE. DNA for the CDR3: TGTGCCAGCAGCGTAGGGCCCGGGACAGGGAAGGGCGAGCAGTACTTC. It yields the protein CASSVGPGTGKGEQYF.

This clone was seen many times. The chain recombines TRBV2 with TRBJ1-5, with a weak D call TRBD1 (6 bases). There are 14 residues in the CDR3. In germline, CDR1 is SNHLY, CDR2 FYNNEI. The V end was cut by 5 bases, the J end by 2 bases, with 10 bases between. In nucleotides, the CDR3 is TGTGCCAGCAGTCAGGGGCGAGGCAATCAGCCCCAGCATTTT. Translated, it gives CASSQGRGNQPQHF.

The J gene is TRBJ1-4, the V gene TRBV2; maybe TRBD1 (5 bases). Germline CDR1 reads SNHLY; CDR2 reads FYNNEI. The CDR3 loop spans 16 amino acids. The V and J ends lost 5 bases and 8 bases respectively, with 21 bases between them. The CDR3 coding sequence is TGTGCCAGCAGTCCCGGGGGGAGGACATTGGGCGAAAAACTGTTTTTT. It specifies CASSPGGRTLGEKLFF. Drawing the rest from reference TRBV2 and TRBJ1-4, the complete variable domain is EPEVTQTPSHQVTQMGQEVILRCVPISNHLYFYWYRQILGQKVEFLVSFYNNEISEKSEIFDDQFSVERPDGSNFTLKIRSTKLEDSAMYFCASSPGGRTLGEKLFFGSGTQLSVL.

The chain has TRBV30 and TRBJ2-3; 7 bases are a match to TRBD2. This CDR3 has 15 residues. V shed 3 bases, J shed 0 bases, and the junction held 6 bases outside the gene matches. Per the germline V gene, CDR1 is GTSNPN and CDR2 is SVGIG (reference sequence). CDR3 bases: TGTGCCTGGAGCCGACTAGCCATAAGCACAGATACGCAGTATTTT. Translating gives CAWSRLAISTDTQYF.

The chain joins TRBV6-1 to TRBJ1-5; 9 bases fit TRBD1. With V trimmed by 6 bases and J by 4 bases, 7 bases remained unmatched. Germline loops: CDR1 MNHNS, CDR2 SASEGT. The CDR3 sequence is 15 residues long. The CDR3 sequence is CASSLDRGRNQPQHF. CDR3 DNA: TGTGCCAGCAGCCTCGACAGGGGGAGGAATCAGCCCCAGCATTTT.

CDR3 in DNA: TGTGCCAGCAGAGTAACAGGGGCCGGGGCCAACGTCCTGACTTTC. Translation gives CASRVTGAGANVLTF. The genes are TRBV5-6 and TRBJ2-6; the match to TRBD1 covers 7 bases. Germline V gene data show CDR1 as SGHDT and CDR2 as YYEEEE. This CDR3 has 15 amino acids. J gave up 4 bases and V 5 bases, and 6 bases lay outside the gene matches.

CDR3 coding DNA: TGTGCCAGCAGCTTAGTCAGGACAGGGGGAATAGATACGCAGTATTTT. Translated, it gives CASSLVRTGGIDTQYF. This rearrangement joins TRBV5-8 to TRBJ2-3, with 10 bases that match TRBD1. CDR1 is SGHTS and CDR2 is YDEGEE in the germline V gene. V lost 2 bases, J lost 5 bases, and 8 bases stayed unmatched. This CDR3 comprises 16 residues.

The sample holds a few counts of this clone. The gene calls are TRBV9 and TRBJ2-7; D is perhaps TRBD1 (6 bases). This CDR3 contains 14 residues. Per germline, CDR1 SGDLS and CDR2 YYNGEE. V dropped 4 bases and J dropped 4 bases, with 15 bases sitting between them. CDR3 sequence reads: CASSYRDTSYEQYF. In DNA form, the CDR3 reads TGTGCCAGCAGCTACCGGGACACCAGTTACGAGCAGTACTTC.

This chain joins TRBV5-5 and TRBJ2-7, with 10 bases matching TRBD2. This CDR3 is 14 amino acids long. Germline V gives CDR1 SGHKS, CDR2 YYEKEE (reference sequence). V trimming: 0 bases; J trimming: 9 bases; junction bases outside the gene matches: 6. CDR3 amino acids: CASSLEASGGRQYF. DNA of the CDR3: TGTGCCAGCAGCTTGGAGGCTAGCGGGGGAAGGCAGTACTTC.

The chain is built from TRBV29-1 and TRBJ2-5, with TRBD2 as a possible D gene (7 bases). V gave up 8 bases and J gave up 1 base, with 11 bases separating them. This CDR3 region has 12 residues. The germline CDR1 and CDR2 sequences are SQVTM and ANQGSEA. Here the CDR3 DNA reads TGCAGCTCCGGGGGGCCCCAAGAGACCCAGTACTTC. As protein: CSSGGPQETQYF.

The J gene is TRBJ1-6, the V gene TRBV5-6, with 9 bases identical to TRBD1. CDR1 SGHDT and CDR2 YYEEEE come from the germline V gene. The CDR3 has 14 residues. Trimming removed 3 bases from V and 10 bases from J; junction bases left unmatched: 5. The CDR3 protein is CASSSDRGDSPLHF. CDR3 DNA sequence: TGTGCCAGCAGCTCTGACAGGGGGGACTCACCCCTCCACTTT.

The rearrangement uses TRBV7-9 and TRBJ2-1; maybe TRBD2 (6 bases). This CDR3 is built from 15 residues. V dropped 5 bases and J dropped 5 bases, with 16 bases sitting between them. CDR1 and CDR2 (germline): SEHNR, FQNEAQ (reference sequence). The CDR3 sequence is CASSPTSQLNNEQFF. The CDR3 DNA reads as TGTGCCAGCAGCCCGACTAGTCAACTCAACAATGAGCAGTTCTTC.